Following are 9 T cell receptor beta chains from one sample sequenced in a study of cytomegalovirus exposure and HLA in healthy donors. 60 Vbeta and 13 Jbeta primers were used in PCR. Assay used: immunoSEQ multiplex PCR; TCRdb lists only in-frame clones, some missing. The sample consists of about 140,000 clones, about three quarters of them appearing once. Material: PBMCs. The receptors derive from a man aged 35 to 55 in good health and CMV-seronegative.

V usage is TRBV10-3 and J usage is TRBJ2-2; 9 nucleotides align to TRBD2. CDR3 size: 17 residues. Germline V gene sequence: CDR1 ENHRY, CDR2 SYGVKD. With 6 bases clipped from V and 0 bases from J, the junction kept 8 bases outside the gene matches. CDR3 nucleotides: TGTGCCATCAGCTCGACTCTAGCGGGACCGAACACCGGGGAGCTGTTTTTT. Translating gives CAISSTLAGPNTGELFF.

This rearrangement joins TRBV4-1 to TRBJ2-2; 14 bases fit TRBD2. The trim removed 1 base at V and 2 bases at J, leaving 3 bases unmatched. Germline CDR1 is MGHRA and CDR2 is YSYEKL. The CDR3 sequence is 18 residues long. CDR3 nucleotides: TGCGCCAGCAGCCAAGTCGGGACTAGCGGGAGAAACACCGGGGAGCTGTTTTTT. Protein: CASSQVGTSGRNTGELFF.

This CDR3 reads CASTEQGPYYEQYF. The CDR3 DNA sequence: TGTGCCAGCACGGAACAGGGCCCCTACTACGAGCAGTACTTC. The chain couples TRBV2 to TRBJ2-5, with TRBD1 as a possible D gene (6 bases). The tail of the sequence fits TRBJ2-7 better, so the J call may be wrong. This CDR3 comprises 14 residues. Germline CDR1 and CDR2: SNHLY and FYNNEI.

CDR3 nucleotides: TGTGCCAGCAGTGGGTCGGGACAGGGGAGGACCGGGGAGCTGTTTTTT. Encoded protein: CASSGSGQGRTGELFF. The genes are TRBV25-1 and TRBJ2-2, with TRBD1 matching 10 bases. The CDR3 has 16 amino acids. Germline lookup yields CDR1 MGHDK and CDR2 SYGVNS. V lost 4 bases to trimming and J lost 5 bases; unmatched junction nucleotides: 7.

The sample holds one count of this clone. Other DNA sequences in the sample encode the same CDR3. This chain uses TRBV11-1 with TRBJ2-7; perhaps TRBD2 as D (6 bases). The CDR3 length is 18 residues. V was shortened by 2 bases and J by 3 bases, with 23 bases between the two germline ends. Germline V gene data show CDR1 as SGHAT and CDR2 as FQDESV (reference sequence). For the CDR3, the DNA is TGTGCCAGCAGCTTATATTCCGGTTCGCAGACTAGATACTACGAGCAGTACTTC. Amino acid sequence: CASSLYSGSQTRYYEQYF.

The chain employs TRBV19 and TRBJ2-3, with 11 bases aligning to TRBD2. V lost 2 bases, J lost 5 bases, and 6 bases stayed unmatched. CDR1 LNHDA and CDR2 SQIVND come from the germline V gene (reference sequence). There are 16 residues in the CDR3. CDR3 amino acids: CASSISVTSGEDTQYF. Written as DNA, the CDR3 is TGTGCCAGTAGTATATCTGTGACTAGCGGGGAAGATACGCAGTATTTT.

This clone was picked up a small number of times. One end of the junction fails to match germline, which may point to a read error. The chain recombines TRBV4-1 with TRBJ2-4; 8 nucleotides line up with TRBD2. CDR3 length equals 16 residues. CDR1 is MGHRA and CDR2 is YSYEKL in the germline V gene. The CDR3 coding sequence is TGCGCCAGCAGCCAGGTAGCGGGGTTAGCCAAAAACAGTCAGTACTTC. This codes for CASSQVAGLAKNSQYF.

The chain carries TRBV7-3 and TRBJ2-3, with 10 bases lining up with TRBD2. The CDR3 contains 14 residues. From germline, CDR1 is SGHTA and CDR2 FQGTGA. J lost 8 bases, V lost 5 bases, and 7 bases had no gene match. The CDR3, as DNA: TGTGCCAGCAGCACAGCGGGGGGGCCAGGTACGCAGTATTTT. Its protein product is CASSTAGGPGTQYF.

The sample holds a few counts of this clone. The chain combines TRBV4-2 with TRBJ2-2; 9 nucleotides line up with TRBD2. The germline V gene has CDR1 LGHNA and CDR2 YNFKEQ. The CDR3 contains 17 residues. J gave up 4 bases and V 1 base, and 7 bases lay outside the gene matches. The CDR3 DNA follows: TGTGCCAGCAGCCAAGGTTCTAGCGGGGAGATCACCGGGGAGCTGTTTTTT. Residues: CASSQGSSGEITGELFF.